The text below deals with one T cell receptor (beta chain). With 2 bases clipped from V and 7 bases from J, the junction kept 4 bases outside the gene matches. Looked up from germline, CDR1 is SGHTA and CDR2 is FQGNSA. The CDR3 has 15 amino acids. This record belongs to a study of T cell responses to AZD1222 COVID-19 vaccine. About the study: Both about-4-week and about-12-week second-dose recipients were combined.

TCRdb's copy holds only in-frame clones and misses some; the assay was immunoSEQ multiplex PCR. The sample consists of fewer than 150,000 clones, roughly 93% of them appearing once. The rearrangement links TRBV7-2 to TRBJ2-1, with 11 positions matching TRBD2. The receptor was isolated from an adult in good health. Sequenced material: peripheral blood, taken on day 0 of AZD1222 vaccination. This CDR3 reads CASSLWTSGQNEQFF. The CDR3 DNA reads as TGTGCCAGCAGCTTATGGACTAGCGGGCAAAATGAGCAGTTCTTC.